Shown below are 18 T cell receptor beta chains from a single sample sequenced in a study of cytomegalovirus exposure and HLA in healthy donors. A multiplex PCR was run with 60 Vbeta primers and 13 Jbeta primers. Clones were read by immunoSEQ multiplex PCR, and TCRdb kept only the in-frame ones, dropping some. The sample has around 190,000 clones, approximately 79% seen once. Source material: PBMCs. These receptor sequences come from a woman between 35 and 50 years old in good health and CMV-seronegative.

On this clone itself: A read error is likely, as this CDR3 ends without the conserved phenylalanine or tryptophan. This rearrangement joins TRBV6-5 to TRBJ2-3; D assignment may be TRBD1 or TRBD2 (5 bases each). Trimming stripped 9 bases from V and 6 bases from J, with 16 bases between. The germline CDR1 and CDR2 sequences are MNHEY and SVGAGI. The CDR3 loop spans 13 amino acids. The CDR3 loop reads CASGDHWGDTQYV. The CDR3 region has the DNA TGTGCCAGTGGCGACCACTGGGGGGATACGCAGTATGTT.

The genes are TRBV29-1 and TRBJ2-7, with a possible D match to TRBD1 (6 bases). Germline CDR1 and CDR2: SQVTM and ANQGSEA. The ends were cut back, 7 bases at V and 5 bases at J, with 15 bases in the middle. This CDR3 region has 12 residues. The CDR3 is CSAIGQLNEQYF. As DNA, the CDR3 is TGCAGCGCCATTGGACAGCTGAACGAGCAGTACTTC.

The chain is built from TRBV7-8 and TRBJ2-2; 8 bases match TRBD1. J was trimmed by 3 bases and V by 7 bases; bases with no gene match: 4. Germline V gene lookup returns CDR1 SGHVS and CDR2 FQNEAQ. The CDR3 covers 14 residues. The CDR3 loop is CASTNRGDTGELFF. The CDR3, as DNA: TGTGCCAGCACCAACAGGGGGGACACCGGGGAGCTGTTTTTT.

The chain is built from TRBV6-5 and TRBJ1-5; D not certain. Germline V gene lookup returns CDR1 MNHEY and CDR2 SVGAGI. V lost 8 bases and J 4 bases, leaving 12 bases between the germline ends. The CDR3 sequence is 13 residues long. CDR3 DNA: TGTGCCAGCGGAACATTAGCAAATCAGCCCCAGCATTTT. Its translation: CASGTLANQPQHF.

V gene TRBV6-6 combines with J gene TRBJ1-5; D remains ambiguous. Between the trimmed V and J ends, which lost 2 bases and 4 bases, there was a span of 9 bases. Germline V lookup: CDR1 MNHNY, CDR2 SVGAGI (reference sequence). The CDR3 runs 14 residues. CDR3 residues: CASSYGQRNQPQHF. The CDR3 DNA reads TGTGCCAGCAGTTACGGGCAGAGAAATCAGCCCCAGCATTTT.

The chain is built from TRBV27 and TRBJ1-2, with D hard to call. Trimming shortened V by 5 bases and J by 4 bases, and 8 bases separated the two germline ends. The CDR3 has 12 residues. Germline assignment: CDR1 MNHEY and CDR2 SMNVEV (reference sequence). The CDR3 loop reads CASSDNRYGYTF. DNA for the CDR3: TGTGCCAGCAGTGACAACCGCTATGGCTACACCTTC.

This chain joins TRBV12-1 and TRBJ1-3; the table names TRBD1, a call not compared with the DNA. TRBV12-1 is designated a pseudogene. There are 14 residues in the CDR3. The CDR3 nucleotides read TGTGCCAGCAGCTTTGGTATGACAGTTTACACCATATATTTT. Its protein product is CASSFGMTVYTIYF.

V is TRBV7-9 and J is TRBJ1-4; 10 positions match TRBD1. V was pared by 3 bases and J by 4 bases, with 5 bases of the junction left unmatched. This CDR3 is 16 amino acids long. Germline V gives CDR1 SEHNR, CDR2 FQNEAQ (reference sequence). The CDR3 DNA reads TGTGCCAGCAGCTTCACTGGACAGGGGGATAATGAAAAACTGTTTTTT. Its protein product is CASSFTGQGDNEKLFF.

The gene calls are TRBV5-6 and TRBJ1-2; 10 bases are a match to TRBD1. This CDR3 comprises 16 residues. CDR1 and CDR2 from the germline V gene are SGHDT and YYEEEE. J was trimmed by 6 bases and V by 4 bases; bases with no gene match: 12. CDR3 in amino acids: CASSVPGTGDGNGYTF. The CDR3 DNA reads as TGTGCCAGCAGCGTACCCGGGACAGGGGACGGGAATGGCTACACCTTC.

As for this clone: One end of the junction varies from germline; a read error may be responsible. CDR3 coding DNA: TGTGCTAGCAGTCCCGACAGAGAGACCCAGTACTTC. This encodes CASSPDRETQYF. J is TRBJ2-5 and V is TRBV7-7; D perhaps matches TRBD1 (5 bases). The CDR3 has 12 amino acids. Per germline, CDR1 SSHAT and CDR2 FNYEAQ (reference sequence).

This clone was detected a few times. This sequence joins TRBV28 and TRBJ1-4; weak D call: TRBD1 (5 bases). The ends were cut back, 2 bases at V and 4 bases at J, with 23 bases in the middle. The germline V gene has CDR1 MDHEN and CDR2 SYDVKM. The CDR3 sequence is 19 residues long. In DNA, the CDR3 is TGTGCCAGCAGTTTAGATTCTTGGCGGGGTTGGGGCGATAATGAAAAACTGTTTTTT. Its protein product is CASSLDSWRGWGDNEKLFF.

V usage is TRBV6-1 and J usage is TRBJ1-1, with D perhaps matching TRBD1 (5 bases). The germline CDR1 and CDR2 sequences are MNHNS and SASEGT. Trimming stripped 3 bases from V and 6 bases from J, with 14 bases between. The CDR3 length is 14 residues. In nucleotides, the CDR3 is TGTGCCAGCAGTGAGCAAGGGGTATTCGCTGAAGCTTTCTTT. Its protein product is CASSEQGVFAEAFF.

This rearrangement joins TRBV5-6 to TRBJ2-6, with 9 bases that match TRBD1. The CDR3 runs to 15 residues. Germline CDR1 SGHDT, CDR2 YYEEEE. With 3 bases clipped from V and 3 bases from J, the junction kept 1 base outside the gene matches. CDR3 sequence (DNA): TGTGCCAGCAGCTGGGACAGGGTTGGGGCCAACGTCCTGACTTTC. As protein: CASSWDRVGANVLTF.

The V and J genes are TRBV30 and TRBJ2-7; D is unclear. Per germline, CDR1 GTSNPN and CDR2 SVGIG (reference sequence). The CDR3 totals 16 residues. V lost 8 bases, J lost 8 bases, and 31 bases lay in between. CDR3 DNA sequence: TGTGCCAGCTCGCCTTTGTCCCCCCAAGTGAGAAGCAAGCAGTACTTC. It is translated as CASSPLSPQVRSKQYF. Full variable domain (missing parts from reference TRBV30 and TRBJ2-7): SQTIHQWPATLVQPVGSPLSLECTVEGTSNPNLYWYRQAAGRGLQLLFYSVGIGQISSEVPQNLSASRPQDRQFILSSKKLLLSDSGFYLCASSPLSPQVRSKQYFGPGTRLTVT.

This chain links TRBV19 with TRBJ2-3; the match to TRBD2 covers 11 bases. The CDR3 contains 17 residues. The V and J ends lost 11 bases and 4 bases, in that order; junction bases with no gene match: 17. CDR1 and CDR2 (germline): LNHDA, SQIVND (reference sequence). This chain's CDR3 is CASRELAGGRVADTQYF. The CDR3 bases are TGTGCCTCTAGGGAGCTAGCGGGGGGCCGGGTAGCAGATACGCAGTATTTT. The full variable domain, rest sourced from reference TRBV19 and TRBJ2-3, is DGGITQSPKYLFRKEGQNVTLSCEQNLNHDAMYWYRQDPGQGLRLIYYSQIVNDFQKGDIAEGYSVSREKKESFPLTVTSAQKNPTAFYLCASRELAGGRVADTQYFGPGTRLTVL.

This sequence joins TRBV28 and TRBJ2-5; the D is unclear. CDR1 is MDHEN, CDR2 SYDVKM, per germline. V dropped 7 bases and J dropped 4 bases, with 10 bases sitting between them. This CDR3 is built from 12 residues. Here the CDR3 DNA reads TGTGCCAGCACCTCTTCCGTAGAGACCCAGTACTTC. This sequence encodes CASTSSVETQYF.

The gene calls are TRBV7-8 and TRBJ2-7; 8 bases align to TRBD1. The CDR3 is 14 residues long. CDR1 is SGHVS and CDR2 is FQNEAQ in the germline V gene. The J segment lost 4 bases and the V segment lost 2 bases, leaving 4 bases of the junction unmatched. CDR3 sequence reads: CASSLTQGGYEQYF. CDR3 DNA: TGTGCCAGCAGCTTAACACAGGGGGGATACGAGCAGTACTTC.

The chain links TRBV5-1 to TRBJ2-5, with 9 bases lining up with TRBD1. CDR1 is SGHRS, CDR2 YFSETQ, per germline. The CDR3 is 13 amino acids. J gave up 5 bases and V 4 bases, and 3 bases lay outside the gene matches. The CDR3 reads CASSLGQGETQYF. The CDR3 DNA reads as TGCGCCAGCAGCCTCGGACAGGGGGAGACCCAGTACTTC. The complete variable domain, with remaining parts taken from reference TRBV5-1 and TRBJ2-5, reads KAGVTQTPRYLIKTRGQQVTLSCSPISGHRSVSWYQQTPGQGLQFLFEYFSETQRNKGNFPGRFSGRQFSNSRSEMNVSTLELGDSALYLCASSLGQGETQYFGPGTRLLVL.